This TCR beta chain was recorded in a study of OX40 agonist ivuxolimab in advanced cancers. About the research overall: Administration of intravenous ivuxolimab to patients occurred every 2 weeks at 0.01 to 10 mg/kg. Three patients got partial responses; one had hepatocellular carcinoma and two had cutaneous melanoma.

Points on this clone: What it recognizes is unknown.

The trim removed 4 bases at V and 0 bases at J, leaving 12 bases unmatched. Germline V gene sequence: CDR1 MGHRA, CDR2 YSYEKL. The CDR3 length is 18 residues. Study findings and constraints: A proportion of nonresponders additionally exhibited low normalized T-cell clonal expansion. There was clonal expansion of CD4+ and CD8+ blood T cells by week 6 at 0.1 to 3.0 mg/kg.

Assay used: immunoSEQ multiplex PCR; TCRdb lists only in-frame clones, some missing. Here the sample spans approximately 84,000 clones, around 85% being singletons. This chain links TRBV4-1 with TRBJ2-3; the match to TRBD2 covers 8 bases. Sequencing was performed on CD4+ or CD8+ T cells sorted from blood, taken in a trial of the OX40 agonist ivuxolimab. The sequence was collected from an adult with an advanced solid tumor such as melanoma, head and neck, liver or kidney cancer. Here the CDR3 reads CASSLLAGGQTSTDTQYF. The CDR3 bases are TGCGCCAGCAGCCTTCTTGCGGGGGGCCAAACTAGCACAGATACGCAGTATTTT.